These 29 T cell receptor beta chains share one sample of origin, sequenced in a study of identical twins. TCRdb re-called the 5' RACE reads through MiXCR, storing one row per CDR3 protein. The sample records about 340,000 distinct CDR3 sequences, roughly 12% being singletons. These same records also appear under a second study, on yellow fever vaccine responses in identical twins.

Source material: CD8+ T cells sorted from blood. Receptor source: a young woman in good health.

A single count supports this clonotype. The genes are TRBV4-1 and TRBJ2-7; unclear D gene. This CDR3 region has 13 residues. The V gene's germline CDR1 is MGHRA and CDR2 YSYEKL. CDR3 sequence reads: CAGSQGWGYEQYV. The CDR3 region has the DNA TGCGCCGGCAGCCAAGGGTGGGGATACGAGCAGTACGTC.

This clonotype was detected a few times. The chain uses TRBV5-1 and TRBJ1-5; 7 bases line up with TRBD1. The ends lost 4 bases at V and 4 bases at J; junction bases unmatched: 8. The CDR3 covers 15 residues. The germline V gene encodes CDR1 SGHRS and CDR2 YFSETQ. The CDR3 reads CASSPAGTDNQPQHF. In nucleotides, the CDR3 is TGCGCCAGCAGCCCCGCGGGGACAGATAATCAGCCCCAGCATTTT.

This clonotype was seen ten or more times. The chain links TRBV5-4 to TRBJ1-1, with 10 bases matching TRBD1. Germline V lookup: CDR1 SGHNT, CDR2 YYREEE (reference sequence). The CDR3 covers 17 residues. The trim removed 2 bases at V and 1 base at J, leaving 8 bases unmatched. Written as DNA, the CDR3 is TGTGCCAGCAGCTTAACCGGGACAGGGGTAGCGAACACTGAAGCTTTCTTT. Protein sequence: CASSLTGTGVANTEAFF.

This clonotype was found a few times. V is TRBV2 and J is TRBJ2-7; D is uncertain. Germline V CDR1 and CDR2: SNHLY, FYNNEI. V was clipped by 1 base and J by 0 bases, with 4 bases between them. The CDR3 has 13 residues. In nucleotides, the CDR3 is TGTGCCAGCAGTGAAGGGTTCTCCTACGAGCAGTACGTC. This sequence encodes CASSEGFSYEQYV.

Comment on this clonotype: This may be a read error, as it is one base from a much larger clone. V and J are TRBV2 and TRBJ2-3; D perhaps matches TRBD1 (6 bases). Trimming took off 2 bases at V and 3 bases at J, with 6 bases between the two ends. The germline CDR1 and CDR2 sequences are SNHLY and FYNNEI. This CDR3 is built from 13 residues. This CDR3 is CASSEQGTDTQYF. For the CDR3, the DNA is TGTGCCAGCAGTGAACAGGGGACAGATACGCAGTATTTT.

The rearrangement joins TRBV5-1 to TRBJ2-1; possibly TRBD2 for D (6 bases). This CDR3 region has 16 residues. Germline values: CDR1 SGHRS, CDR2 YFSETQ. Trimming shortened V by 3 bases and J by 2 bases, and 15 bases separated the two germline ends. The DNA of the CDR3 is TGCGCCAGCAGCTGGAGGGAGCAGGGTCCCTACAATGAGCAGTTCTTC. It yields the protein CASSWREQGPYNEQFF.

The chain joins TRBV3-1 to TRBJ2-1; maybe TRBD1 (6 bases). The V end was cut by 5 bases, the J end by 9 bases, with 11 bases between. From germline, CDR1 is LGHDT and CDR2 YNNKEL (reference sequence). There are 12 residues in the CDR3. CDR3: CASSYGTFEQFF. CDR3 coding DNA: TGTGCCAGCAGCTACGGGACATTTGAGCAGTTCTTC.

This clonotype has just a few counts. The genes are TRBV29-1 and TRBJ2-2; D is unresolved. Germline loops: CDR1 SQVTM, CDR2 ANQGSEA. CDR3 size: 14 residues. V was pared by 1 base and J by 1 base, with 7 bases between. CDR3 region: CSVEGWQNTGELFF. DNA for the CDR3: TGCAGCGTTGAAGGATGGCAGAACACCGGGGAGCTGTTTTTT.

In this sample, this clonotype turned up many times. The CDR3: CASSSTGNTGELFF. CDR3 nucleotide sequence: TGTGCCAGCAGCTCGACAGGGAACACCGGGGAGCTGTTTTTT. The genes are TRBV11-2 and TRBJ2-2; a possible D gene is TRBD1 (6 bases). The V end was cut by 4 bases, the J end by 1 base, with 7 bases between. CDR3 length: 14 residues. The germline CDR1 and CDR2 sequences are SGHAT and FQNNGV.

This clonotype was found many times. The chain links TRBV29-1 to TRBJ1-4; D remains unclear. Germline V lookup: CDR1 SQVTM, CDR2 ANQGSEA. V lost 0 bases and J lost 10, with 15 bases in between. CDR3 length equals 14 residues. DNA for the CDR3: TGCAGCGTTGAAGATGGTACATCGCTGCGAAAACTGTTTTTT. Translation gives CSVEDGTSLRKLFF.

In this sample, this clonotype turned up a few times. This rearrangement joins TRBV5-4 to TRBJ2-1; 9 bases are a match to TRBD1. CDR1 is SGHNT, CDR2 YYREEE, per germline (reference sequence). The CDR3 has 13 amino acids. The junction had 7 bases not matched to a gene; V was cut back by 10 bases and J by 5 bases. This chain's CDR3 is CAGGTGTHNEQFF. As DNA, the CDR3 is TGTGCCGGCGGGACAGGGACGCACAATGAGCAGTTCTTC.

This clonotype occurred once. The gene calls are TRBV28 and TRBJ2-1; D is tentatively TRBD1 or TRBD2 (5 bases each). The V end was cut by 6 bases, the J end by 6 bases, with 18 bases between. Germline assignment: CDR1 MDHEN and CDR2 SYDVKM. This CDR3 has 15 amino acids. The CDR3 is CASSWGTFQGNEQFF. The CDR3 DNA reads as TGTGCCAGCAGCTGGGGGACCTTCCAAGGCAATGAGCAGTTCTTC.

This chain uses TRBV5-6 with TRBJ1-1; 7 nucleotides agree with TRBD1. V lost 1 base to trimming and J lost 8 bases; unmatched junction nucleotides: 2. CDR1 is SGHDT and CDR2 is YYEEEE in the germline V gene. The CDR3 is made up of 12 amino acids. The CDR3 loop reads CASSLRTGEAFF. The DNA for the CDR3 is TGTGCCAGCAGCTTGAGGACAGGCGAAGCTTTCTTT. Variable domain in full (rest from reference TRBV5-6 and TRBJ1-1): DAGVTQSPTHLIKTRGQQVTLRCSPKSGHDTVSWYQQALGQGPQFIFQYYEEEERQRGNFPDRFSGHQFPNYSSELNVNALLLGDSALYLCASSLRTGEAFFGQGTRLTVV.

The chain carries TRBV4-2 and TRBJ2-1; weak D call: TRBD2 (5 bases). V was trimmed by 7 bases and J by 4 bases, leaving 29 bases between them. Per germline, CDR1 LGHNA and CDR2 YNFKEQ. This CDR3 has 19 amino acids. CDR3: CASNPTGNPDRRSYNEQFF. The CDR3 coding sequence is TGTGCCAGCAACCCTACCGGGAACCCAGACCGCCGATCATACAATGAGCAGTTCTTC.

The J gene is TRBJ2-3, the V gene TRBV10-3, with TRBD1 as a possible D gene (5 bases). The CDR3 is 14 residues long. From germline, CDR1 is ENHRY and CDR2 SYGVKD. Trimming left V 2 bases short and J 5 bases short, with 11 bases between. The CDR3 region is CAISEPDRGDTQYF. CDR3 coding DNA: TGTGCCATCAGTGAGCCAGACAGAGGAGATACGCAGTATTTT.

CDR3 sequence: CASSARDSLSGNTIYF. DNA of the CDR3: TGTGCCAGCAGCGCCCGAGACAGTTTGTCCGGAAACACCATATATTTT. The rearrangement joins TRBV9 to TRBJ1-3; possible D gene TRBD1, 5 bases. V was trimmed by 3 bases and J by 4 bases, leaving 17 bases between them. Germline V gene data show CDR1 as SGDLS and CDR2 as YYNGEE. This CDR3 is 16 amino acids long.

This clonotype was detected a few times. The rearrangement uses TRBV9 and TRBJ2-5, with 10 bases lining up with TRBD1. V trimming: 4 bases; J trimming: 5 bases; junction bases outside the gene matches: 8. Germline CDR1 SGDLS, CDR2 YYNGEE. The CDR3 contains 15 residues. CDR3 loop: CASSPTTGGAETQYF. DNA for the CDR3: TGTGCCAGCAGCCCAACGACAGGGGGCGCGGAGACCCAGTACTTC.

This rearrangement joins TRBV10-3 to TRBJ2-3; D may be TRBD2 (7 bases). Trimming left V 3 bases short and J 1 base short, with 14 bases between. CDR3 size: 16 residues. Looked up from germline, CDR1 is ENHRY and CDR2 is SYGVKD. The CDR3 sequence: CAISDVGGAGTDTQYF. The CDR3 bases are TGTGCCATCAGTGATGTGGGGGGGGCGGGCACAGATACGCAGTATTTT.

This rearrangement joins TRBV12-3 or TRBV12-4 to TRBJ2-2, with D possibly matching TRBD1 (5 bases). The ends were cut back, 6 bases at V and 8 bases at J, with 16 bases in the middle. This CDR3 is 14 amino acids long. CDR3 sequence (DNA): TGTGCCAGCAGCTATCAGGGAATGAGTGGGGAGCTGTTTTTT. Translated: CASSYQGMSGELFF.

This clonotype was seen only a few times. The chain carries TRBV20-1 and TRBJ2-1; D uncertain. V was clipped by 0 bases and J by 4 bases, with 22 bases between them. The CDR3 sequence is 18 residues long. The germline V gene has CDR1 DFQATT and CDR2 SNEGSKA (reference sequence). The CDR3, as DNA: TGCAGTGCTAGAGATCGCAGTAGGCAGATATTTAGGTACAATGAGCAGTTCTTC. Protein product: CSARDRSRQIFRYNEQFF.

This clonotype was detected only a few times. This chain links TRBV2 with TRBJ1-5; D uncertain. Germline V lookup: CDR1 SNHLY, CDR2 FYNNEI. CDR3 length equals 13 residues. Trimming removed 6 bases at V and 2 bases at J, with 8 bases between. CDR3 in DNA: TGTGCCAGCAGGGGGAGTGGCAATCAGCCCCAGCATTTT. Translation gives CASRGSGNQPQHF.

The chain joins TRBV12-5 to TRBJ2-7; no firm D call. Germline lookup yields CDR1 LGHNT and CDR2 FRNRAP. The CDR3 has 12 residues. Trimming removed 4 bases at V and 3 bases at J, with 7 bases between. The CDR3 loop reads CASGSSIYEQYF. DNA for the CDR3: TGTGCTAGTGGTTCATCGATCTACGAGCAGTACTTC.

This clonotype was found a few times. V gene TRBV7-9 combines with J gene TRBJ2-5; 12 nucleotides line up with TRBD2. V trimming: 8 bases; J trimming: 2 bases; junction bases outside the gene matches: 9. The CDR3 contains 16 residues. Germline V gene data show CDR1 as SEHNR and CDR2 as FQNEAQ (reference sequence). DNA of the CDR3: TGTGCCAGCGAAAAGCGGACTAGCGGGATACAAGAGACCCAGTACTTC. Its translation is CASEKRTSGIQETQYF.

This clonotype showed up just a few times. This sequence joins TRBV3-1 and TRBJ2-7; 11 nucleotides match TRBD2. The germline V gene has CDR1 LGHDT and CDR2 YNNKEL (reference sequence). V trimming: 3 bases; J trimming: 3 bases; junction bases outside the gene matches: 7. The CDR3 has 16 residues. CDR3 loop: CASSHLTSGAHYEQYF. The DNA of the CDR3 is TGTGCCAGCAGCCATCTGACTAGCGGGGCACACTACGAGCAGTACTTC.

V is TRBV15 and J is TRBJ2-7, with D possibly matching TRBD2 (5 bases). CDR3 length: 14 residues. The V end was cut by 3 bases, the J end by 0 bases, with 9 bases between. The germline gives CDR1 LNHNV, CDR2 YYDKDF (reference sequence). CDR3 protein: CATSSSGSSYEQYF. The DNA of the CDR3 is TGTGCCACCAGCAGTTCGGGGTCCTCCTACGAGCAGTACTTC. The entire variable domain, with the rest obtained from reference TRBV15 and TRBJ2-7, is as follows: DAMVIQNPRYQVTQFGKPVTLSCSQTLNHNVMYWYQQKSSQAPKLLFHYYDKDFNNEADTPDNFQSRRPNTSFCFLDIRSPGLGDTAMYLCATSSSGSSYEQYFGPGTRLTVT.

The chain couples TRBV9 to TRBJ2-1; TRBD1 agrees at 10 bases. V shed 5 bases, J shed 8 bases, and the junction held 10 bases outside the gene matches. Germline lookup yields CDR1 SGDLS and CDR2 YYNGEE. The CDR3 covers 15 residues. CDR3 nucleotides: TGTGCCAGCAGAAGCCGGGACAGGGGTATCGATGAGCAGTTCTTC. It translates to CASRSRDRGIDEQFF.

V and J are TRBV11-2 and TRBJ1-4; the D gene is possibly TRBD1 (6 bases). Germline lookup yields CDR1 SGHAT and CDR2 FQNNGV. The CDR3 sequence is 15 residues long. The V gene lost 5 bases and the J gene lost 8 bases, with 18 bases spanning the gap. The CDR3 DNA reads TGTGCCAGCAGCAACAACAGGGCTTTGGGGGAAAAACTGTTTTTT. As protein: CASSNNRALGEKLFF.

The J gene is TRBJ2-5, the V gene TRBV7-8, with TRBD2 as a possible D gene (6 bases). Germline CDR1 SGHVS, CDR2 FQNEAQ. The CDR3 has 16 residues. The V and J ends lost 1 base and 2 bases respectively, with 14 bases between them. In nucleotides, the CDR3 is TGTGCCAGCAGCTTAGTTTTTGGGGACTCACAAGAGACCCAGTACTTC. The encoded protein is CASSLVFGDSQETQYF.

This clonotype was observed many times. Here the CDR3 DNA reads TGTGCCACCAGCAGAGATCGGGGCGGGGGGAAGCACAATGAGCAGTTCTTC. Protein sequence: CATSRDRGGGKHNEQFF. The rearrangement joins TRBV15 to TRBJ2-1; TRBD2 matches at 8 bases. The CDR3 extends over 17 amino acids. V dropped 0 bases and J dropped 5; count of bases not matched to a gene: 9. Germline V gives CDR1 LNHNV, CDR2 YYDKDF (reference sequence). Using reference TRBV15 and TRBJ2-1 for the parts outside the CDR3, the full variable domain is DAMVIQNPRYQVTQFGKPVTLSCSQTLNHNVMYWYQQKSSQAPKLLFHYYDKDFNNEADTPDNFQSRRPNTSFCFLDIRSPGLGDTAMYLCATSRDRGGGKHNEQFFGPGTRLTVL.